This T cell receptor (beta chain) is drawn from a study of blood T cells in healthy people across ages. Trimming took 6 bases from V and 6 from J, leaving 14 bases between them. CDR1 is MNHNS, CDR2 SASEGT, per germline. CDR3 length: 13 residues. This clonotype was picked up a small number of times. A second roughly 6 to 12 cycle PCR used barcoded and J-beta primers. TCRdb reprocessed the 5' RACE reads with MiXCR, giving one entry per CDR3 protein. This sample has 1,800,000 or so distinct CDR3 sequences; roughly two fifths occur once, and the top ten carry 20% to 25%. The receptor was derived from a human donor in good health. Sequenced: blood. The J gene is TRBJ1-2, the V gene TRBV6-1; weak D call: TRBD1 (5 bases). The CDR3 here is CASRRDLEDGYTF. CDR3 sequence (DNA): TGTGCCAGCAGGAGGGACCTAGAGGATGGCTACACCTTC.